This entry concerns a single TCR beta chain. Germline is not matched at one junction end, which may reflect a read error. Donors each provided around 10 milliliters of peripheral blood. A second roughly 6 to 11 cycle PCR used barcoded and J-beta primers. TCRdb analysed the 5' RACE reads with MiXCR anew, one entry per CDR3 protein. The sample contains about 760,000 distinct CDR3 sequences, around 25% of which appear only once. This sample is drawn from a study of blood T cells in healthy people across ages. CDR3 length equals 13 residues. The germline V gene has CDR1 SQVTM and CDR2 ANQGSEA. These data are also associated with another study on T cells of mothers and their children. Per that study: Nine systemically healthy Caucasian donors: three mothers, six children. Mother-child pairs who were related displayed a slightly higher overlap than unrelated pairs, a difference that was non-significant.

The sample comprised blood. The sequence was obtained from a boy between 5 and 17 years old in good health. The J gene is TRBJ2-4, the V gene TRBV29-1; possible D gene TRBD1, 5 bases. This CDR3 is CSVEDGARNIQYF. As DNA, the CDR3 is TGCAGCGTTGAAGATGGGGCCAGAAACATTCAGTACTTC.